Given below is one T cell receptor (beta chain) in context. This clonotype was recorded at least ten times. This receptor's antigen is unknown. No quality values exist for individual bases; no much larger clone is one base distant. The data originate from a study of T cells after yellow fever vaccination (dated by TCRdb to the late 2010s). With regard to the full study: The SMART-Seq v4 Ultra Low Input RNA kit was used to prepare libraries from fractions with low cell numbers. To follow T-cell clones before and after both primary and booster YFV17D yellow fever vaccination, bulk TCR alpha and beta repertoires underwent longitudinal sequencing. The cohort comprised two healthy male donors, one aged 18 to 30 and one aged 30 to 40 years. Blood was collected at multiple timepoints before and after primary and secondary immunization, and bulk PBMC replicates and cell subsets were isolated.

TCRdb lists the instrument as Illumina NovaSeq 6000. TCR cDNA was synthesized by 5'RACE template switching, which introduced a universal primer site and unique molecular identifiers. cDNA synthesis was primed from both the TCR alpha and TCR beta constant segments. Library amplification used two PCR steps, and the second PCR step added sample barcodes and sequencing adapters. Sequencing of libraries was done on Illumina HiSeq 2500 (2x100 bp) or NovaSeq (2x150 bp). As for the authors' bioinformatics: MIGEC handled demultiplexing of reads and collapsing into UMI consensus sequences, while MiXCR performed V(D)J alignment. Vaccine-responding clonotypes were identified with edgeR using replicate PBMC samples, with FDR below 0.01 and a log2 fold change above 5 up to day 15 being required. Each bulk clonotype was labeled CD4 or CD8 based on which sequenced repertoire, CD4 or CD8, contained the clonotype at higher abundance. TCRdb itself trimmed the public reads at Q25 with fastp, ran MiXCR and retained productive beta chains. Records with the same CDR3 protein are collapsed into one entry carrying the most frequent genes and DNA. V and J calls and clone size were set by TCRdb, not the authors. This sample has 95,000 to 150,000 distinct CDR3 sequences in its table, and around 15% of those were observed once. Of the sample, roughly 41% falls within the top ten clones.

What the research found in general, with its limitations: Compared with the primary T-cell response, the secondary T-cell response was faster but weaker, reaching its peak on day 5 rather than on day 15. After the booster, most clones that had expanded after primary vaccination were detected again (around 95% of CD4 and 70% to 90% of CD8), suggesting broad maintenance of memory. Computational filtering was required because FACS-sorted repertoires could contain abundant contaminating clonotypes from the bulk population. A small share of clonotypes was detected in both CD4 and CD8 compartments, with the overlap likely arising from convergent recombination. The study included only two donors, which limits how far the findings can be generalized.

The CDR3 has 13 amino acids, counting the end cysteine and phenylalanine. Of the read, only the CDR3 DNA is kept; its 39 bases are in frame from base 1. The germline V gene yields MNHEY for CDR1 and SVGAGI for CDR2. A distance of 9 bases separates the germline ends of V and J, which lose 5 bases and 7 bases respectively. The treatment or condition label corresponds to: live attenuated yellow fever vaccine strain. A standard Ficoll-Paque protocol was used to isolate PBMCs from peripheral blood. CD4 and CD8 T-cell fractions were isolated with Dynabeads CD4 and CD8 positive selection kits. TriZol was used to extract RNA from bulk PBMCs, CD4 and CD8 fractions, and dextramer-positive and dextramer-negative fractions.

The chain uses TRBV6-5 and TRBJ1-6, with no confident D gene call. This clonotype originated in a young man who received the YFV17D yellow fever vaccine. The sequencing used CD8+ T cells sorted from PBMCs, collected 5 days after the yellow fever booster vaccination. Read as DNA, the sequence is TGTGCCAGCAGTACGAACTTCAATTCACCCCTCCACTTT. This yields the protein CASSTNFNSPLHF.